A selection of T cell receptor beta chains follows, all from one sample in a study of blood T cell repertoires in COVID-19. Clones were sequenced by immunoSEQ multiplex PCR, and TCRdb holds only the in-frame ones, with some missing. The table records fewer than 300,000 clones, 75% to 95% of them present only once. Sample: PBMCs or T cells enriched from blood (not recorded which). Receptors were obtained from a woman between 25 and 40 years old who had recovered from COVID-19. Both conserved end residues are part of each CDR3. A D gene is named only where the DNA matches it firmly. The size entry is marked missing in some rows and otherwise reads once, few, many or a size class.

clone_size j_call d_call v_call cdr3_nt cdr3_aa
. TRBJ2-7 . TRBV7-2 TGTGCCAGCAGCATCACATACGAGCAGTACTTC CASSITYEQYF
few TRBJ1-4 TRBD1 TRBV9 TGTGCCAGCAGCGCTCGACAGGGCGGGGATGAAAAACTGTTTTTT CASSARQGGDEKLFF
. TRBJ1-4 . TRBV4-3 TGCGCCAGCAGCCAGGGAACATTGGGGCAGGGGAGTGAAAAACTGTTTTTT CASSQGTLGQGSEKLFF
. TRBJ1-6 . TRBV5-6 TGTGCCAGCAGCTCCGGTACCTATAATTCACCCCTCCACTTT CASSSGTYNSPLHF
. TRBJ2-3 . TRBV7-2 TGTGCCAGCAGCCCGGGGGGCGCAGATACGCAGTATTTT CASSPGGADTQYF
once TRBJ1-2 TRBD1 TRBV19 TGTGCCAGCAGCCCGGGACAGGGAAGCTACACCTTC CASSPGQGSYTF
. TRBJ1-1 . TRBV6-2/TRBV6-3 TGTGCCAGCAGTCAGGCGGACAGATTGAACACTGAAGCTTTCTTT CASSQADRLNTEAFF
. TRBJ2-2 . TRBV5-1 TGCGCCAGCACTCTGACCGGGGAGCTGTTTTTT CASTLTGELFF
. TRBJ2-3 . TRBV3-1/TRBV3-2 TGTGCCAGCAGCCAATTTCAGGTGGGGAGTGAACACACAGATACGCAGTATTTT CASSQFQVGSEHTDTQYF
. TRBJ1-4 TRBD1 TRBV19 TGTGCCAGTAGTATAGATCTAACATTCTATCGGGACAGAACCGAAAAACTGTTTTTT CASSIDLTFYRDRTEKLFF
. TRBJ1-5 . TRBV3-1/TRBV3-2 TGTGCCAGCAGCCCCGGCACAGCTAATCAGCCCCAGCATTTT CASSPGTANQPQHF
. TRBJ1-5 TRBD1 TRBV28 TGTGCCAGCTACCCGGGACAGGGAAAGCCCCAGCATTTT CASYPGQGKPQHF
. TRBJ2-1 TRBD2 TRBV6-5 TGTGCCAGCAGTAAGATAGCGGGAGACAATGAGCAGTTCTTC CASSKIAGDNEQFF
. TRBJ2-1 TRBD2 TRBV19 TGTGCCGTCAAGCGAGCGGGAGGGCCGAGCTCCTACAATGAGCAGTTCTTC CAVKRAGGPSSYNEQFF
. TRBJ2-2 TRBD2 TRBV15 TGTGCCACCAGCAGTAGAAGCAGCGGGAGGAACACCGGGGAGCTGTTTTTT CATSSRSSGRNTGELFF
many TRBJ2-7 . TRBV28 TGTGCCAGCAGTATAATAACGGGTGAGCAGTACTTC CASSIITGEQYF
. TRBJ2-3 TRBD2 TRBV24-1 TGTGCCACCAGTGACCCGGGACTAGCCGGGGCAGATACGCAGTATTTT CATSDPGLAGADTQYF
few TRBJ1-4 TRBD1 TRBV18 TGTGCCAGCTCACCGAGAGGGACAGCAGAAGAAAAACTGTTTTTT CASSPRGTAEEKLFF
. TRBJ1-1 . TRBV5-1 TGCGCCAGCAGCCCAAACCCGGGGGGATTGAACACTGAAGCTTTCTTT CASSPNPGGLNTEAFF
. TRBJ2-1 TRBD2 TRBV6-5 TGTGCCAGCAGTCTAGCGGACAATGAGCAGTTCTTC CASSLADNEQFF
. TRBJ1-1 TRBD1 TRBV6-5 TGTGCCAGCAGTTCCCTCACAGGGGGCACCTCTGAAGCTTTCTTT CASSSLTGGTSEAFF
. TRBJ2-3 TRBD2 TRBV18 TGTGCCAGCTCACCACTTATGGGACTAGAAACACGAAATACGCAGTATTTT CASSPLMGLETRNTQYF
. TRBJ2-1 TRBD1 TRBV12-5 TGTGCTAGTGGTTCGGGACAGTACTACAATGAGCAGTTCTTC CASGSGQYYNEQFF
. TRBJ2-1 . TRBV7-9 TGTGCCAGCAGCTGGGACATGCACAATGAGCAGTTCTTC CASSWDMHNEQFF
. TRBJ1-3 . TRBV14 TGTGCCAGCAGTCAACAGGGCATCTCTGGAAACACCATATATTTT CASSQQGISGNTIYF
. TRBJ2-7 . TRBV4-3 TGCGCCAGCAGCCAAGTGAAGGGGACTTACGAGCAGTACTTC CASSQVKGTYEQYF
. TRBJ2-3 TRBD2 TRBV3-1/TRBV3-2 TGTGCCAGCAGCCAAGTGACTAGCGGAACAGATACGCAGTATTTT CASSQVTSGTDTQYF
. TRBJ2-7 TRBD2 TRBV3-1/TRBV3-2 TGTGCCAGCAGCCCCCGGGGGGGCGGGAGTTCCTACGAGCAGTACTTC CASSPRGGGSSYEQYF
. TRBJ1-1 . TRBV7-2 TGTGCCAGCAGCTCGTCCACTGAAGCTTTCTTT CASSSSTEAFF
. TRBJ1-1 TRBD1 TRBV30 TGTGCCTGGGAAAGGGGGACAGGGTGGTCGAACACTGAAGCTTTCTTT CAWERGTGWSNTEAFF
few TRBJ1-5 . TRBV5-6 TGTGCCAGCAGCTTGGGCCAGGGTGGTCAGCCCCAGCATTTT CASSLGQGGQPQHF
once TRBJ2-1 . TRBV11-2 TGTGCCAGCAGCTTACGACAGGCCTACTACAATGAGCAGTTCTTC CASSLRQAYYNEQFF
once TRBJ2-1 . TRBV6-5 TGTGCCAGCACCGGAGAGACCAGCGATGAGCAGTTCTTC CASTGETSDEQFF
. TRBJ2-5 TRBD1 TRBV5-4 TGTGCCAGCAGCCCGACAGGGGGCGCAGAGACCCAGTACTTC CASSPTGGAETQYF
. TRBJ2-1 TRBD2 TRBV18 TGTGCCAGCTCACCACTGCCTAGCGGGAGCTCCTACAATGAGCAGTTCTTC CASSPLPSGSSYNEQFF
few TRBJ1-2 . TRBV5-4 TGTGCCAGCAGCTTGAAAGCTTTGTGGGCAGGGCCCCCAAACTATGGCTACACCTTC CASSLKALWAGPPNYGYTF
. TRBJ2-7 . TRBV28 TGTGCCAGCAGTTTATCCGCCTACGAGCAGTACTTC CASSLSAYEQYF
. TRBJ2-1 TRBD1 TRBV9 TGTGCCAGCAGCGCCCTCGGACAGGGCGGTGAGCAGTTCTTC CASSALGQGGEQFF
. TRBJ2-6 TRBD2 TRBV4-2 TGTGCCAGCAGCCACGTAGCGGGAGGCATCTCTGGGGCCAACGTCCTGACTTTC CASSHVAGGISGANVLTF
few TRBJ2-7 TRBD1 TRBV3-1/TRBV3-2 TGTGCCAGCAGCCAAGGACAGGGGGCCCCTTACTTC CASSQGQGAPYF
. TRBJ2-7 TRBD2 TRBV19 TGTGCCAGTAGCCCCGGCGGGGGAGTAGTATACGAGCAGTACTTC CASSPGGGVVYEQYF
. TRBJ1-2 TRBD1 TRBV5-1 TGCGCCAGCAGCTTTACAGGGGGCGGCTATGGCTACACCTTC CASSFTGGGYGYTF
once TRBJ1-1 . TRBV12-3/TRBV12-4 TGTGCCAGCAGTTTCAGGCCCGGGGCTGAAGCTTTCTTT CASSFRPGAEAFF
few TRBJ2-7 TRBD2 TRBV6-1 TGTGCCAGCAGTGATTGGCTAGCGGCCTCCTACGAGCAGTACTTC CASSDWLAASYEQYF
. TRBJ2-1 TRBD2 TRBV5-4 TGTGCCAGCAGCCCATGGGGGGGGAATGAGCAGTTCTTC CASSPWGGNEQFF
. TRBJ2-1 TRBD2 TRBV6-5 TGTGCCAGCAGCCGAGCGGGACGCTACAATGAGCAGTTCTTC CASSRAGRYNEQFF